A selection of T cell receptor beta chains follows, all from one sample in a study of shared clonotypes between healthy human individuals. Clones were sequenced by immunoSEQ multiplex PCR, and TCRdb holds only the in-frame ones, with some missing. The table lists a few million clones, approximately 92% of them singletons. The specimen sequenced was naive CD4+ T cells sorted from blood. The receptors stem from a man younger than 35 in good health. The CDR3 runs from the conserved cysteine through the conserved F or W. The order of the fields is J gene, clone size, V gene, D gene, CDR3 length, CDR3 DNA, CDR3 protein. A D gene is named only where the DNA matches it firmly. Only part of the rows carry a size: once, few, many, or a class if the clone is expanded.

J gene: TRBJ2-7
clone size: NA
V gene: TRBV10-3
D gene: NA
CDR3 length: 12
CDR3 DNA: TGTGCCATCGGGGCGGACCCATACGAGCAGTACTTC
CDR3 protein: CAIGADPYEQYF

J gene: TRBJ1-2
clone size: NA
V gene: TRBV28
D gene: NA
CDR3 length: 14
CDR3 DNA: TGTGCCAGCAGCCCCGGGGGGTATGACTATGGCTACACCTTC
CDR3 protein: CASSPGGYDYGYTF

J gene: TRBJ2-7
clone size: NA
V gene: TRBV5-1
D gene: NA
CDR3 length: 12
CDR3 DNA: TGCGCCAGCAGCTTGGGTGGATGGGAGCAGTACTTC
CDR3 protein: CASSLGGWEQYF

J gene: TRBJ2-7
clone size: NA
V gene: TRBV7-2
D gene: NA
CDR3 length: 11
CDR3 DNA: TGTGCCAGCAGCTTTCCCGGGGAGCAGTACTTC
CDR3 protein: CASSFPGEQYF

J gene: TRBJ1-1
clone size: few
V gene: TRBV14
D gene: TRBD1
CDR3 length: 17
CDR3 DNA: TGTGCCAGCAGCCAAGATTTAACAGGGGGCATGAACACTGAAGCTTTCTTT
CDR3 protein: CASSQDLTGGMNTEAFF

J gene: TRBJ1-2
clone size: NA
V gene: TRBV15
D gene: TRBD1
CDR3 length: 16
CDR3 DNA: TGTGCCACCAGCAGACCGACAGGGGGCACCAACTATGGCTACACCTTC
CDR3 protein: CATSRPTGGTNYGYTF

J gene: TRBJ1-5
clone size: NA
V gene: TRBV2
D gene: NA
CDR3 length: 14
CDR3 DNA: TGTGCCAGCAGGAAGGATAGCGACAATCAGCCCCAGCATTTT
CDR3 protein: CASRKDSDNQPQHF

J gene: TRBJ1-4
clone size: NA
V gene: TRBV28
D gene: NA
CDR3 length: 13
CDR3 DNA: TGTGCCAGCAGTTTAGGGAACAGTGAAAAACTGTTTTTT
CDR3 protein: CASSLGNSEKLFF

J gene: TRBJ2-2
clone size: NA
V gene: TRBV29-1
D gene: NA
CDR3 length: 13
CDR3 DNA: TGCAGCGTACCTAATGGGGGGAACGGGGAGCTGTTTTTT
CDR3 protein: CSVPNGGNGELFF

J gene: TRBJ2-2
clone size: NA
V gene: TRBV10-3
D gene: TRBD2
CDR3 length: 16
CDR3 DNA: TGTGCCATCAGCGGACCCTCGGCGGGGGGTGCCGGGGAGCTGTTTTTT
CDR3 protein: CAISGPSAGGAGELFF

J gene: TRBJ2-4
clone size: NA
V gene: TRBV5-1
D gene: NA
CDR3 length: 15
CDR3 DNA: TGCGCCAGCAGCTTGCTGTCGGGAGCCAAAAACATTCAGTACTTC
CDR3 protein: CASSLLSGAKNIQYF

J gene: TRBJ1-1
clone size: NA
V gene: TRBV9
D gene: TRBD1
CDR3 length: 16
CDR3 DNA: TGTGCCAGCAGCGTGGGGACAGGGGTCATGAACACTGAAGCTTTCTTT
CDR3 protein: CASSVGTGVMNTEAFF

J gene: TRBJ2-7
clone size: NA
V gene: TRBV7-2
D gene: TRBD2
CDR3 length: 18
CDR3 DNA: TGTGCCAGCAGCTTAAGCCAGGGAATACTAGCGGGAGGCCACGAGCAGTACTTC
CDR3 protein: CASSLSQGILAGGHEQYF

J gene: TRBJ2-1
clone size: NA
V gene: TRBV14
D gene: TRBD2
CDR3 length: 17
CDR3 DNA: TGTGCCAGCAGCCATGAGGGGACTAGCGGGACGTACAATGAGCAGTTCTTC
CDR3 protein: CASSHEGTSGTYNEQFF

J gene: TRBJ1-1
clone size: NA
V gene: TRBV7-2
D gene: NA
CDR3 length: 14
CDR3 DNA: TGTGCCAGCAGCCGGTTGGAGATGAACACTGAAGCTTTCTTT
CDR3 protein: CASSRLEMNTEAFF

J gene: TRBJ2-1
clone size: NA
V gene: TRBV27
D gene: NA
CDR3 length: 12
CDR3 DNA: TGTGCCAGCAGGCTTGGCAGTAATGAGCAGTTCTTC
CDR3 protein: CASRLGSNEQFF

J gene: TRBJ2-3
clone size: NA
V gene: TRBV7-2
D gene: TRBD2
CDR3 length: 16
CDR3 DNA: TGTGCCAGCAGTCTACTAGCGGGAGATTTCACAGATACGCAGTATTTT
CDR3 protein: CASSLLAGDFTDTQYF

J gene: TRBJ1-5
clone size: NA
V gene: TRBV28
D gene: TRBD1
CDR3 length: 14
CDR3 DNA: TGTGCCAGCAGCAGACAGGGGGCGTATCAGCCCCAGCATTTT
CDR3 protein: CASSRQGAYQPQHF

J gene: TRBJ1-1
clone size: NA
V gene: TRBV10-3
D gene: NA
CDR3 length: 16
CDR3 DNA: TGTGCCATCAGTGAGTCTGGGGCCCACCTGAACACTGAAGCTTTCTTT
CDR3 protein: CAISESGAHLNTEAFF

J gene: TRBJ1-3
clone size: NA
V gene: TRBV6-5
D gene: TRBD1
CDR3 length: 13
CDR3 DNA: TGTGCCAGCAGACAGGGGAGCCGAAACACCATATATTTT
CDR3 protein: CASRQGSRNTIYF

J gene: TRBJ1-6
clone size: NA
V gene: TRBV7-9
D gene: NA
CDR3 length: 18
CDR3 DNA: TGTGCCAGCAGCTTAGGGCGCAGTCCTAGCTCCTATAATTCACCCCTCCACTTT
CDR3 protein: CASSLGRSPSSYNSPLHF